This T cell receptor (beta chain) was captured by sequencing in a study of post-analysis software for immune sequencing data. CDR3 length: 17 amino acids. Germline V gene sequence: CDR1 SGHVS, CDR2 FQNEAQ. V was shortened by 1 base and J by 0 bases, with 13 bases between the two germline ends. Included in the TCR beta cDNA libraries were unique molecular identifiers. Approximately 0.5 million cDNA molecules were recovered from an input of 1 to 10 million T cells. TCRdb reprocessed the PCR reads via MiXCR and lists one record per CDR3 protein. This sample has about 500,000 distinct CDR3 sequences; 40% to 55% occur once, and the top ten carry 12%. About this clonotype: The target antigen is unknown.

Study findings and constraints: There were four or five TRBV segments more frequent in patients than controls, and TRBV5-6, TRBV5-1 and TRBV20-1 were among them. Comparison with controls showed significantly lower normalized Chao1 diversity in multiple sclerosis patients. Samples sharing a preparation batch grouped tightly together when assessed by F measure.

This clonotype was obtained from a girl aged 10 to 17 with multiple sclerosis. Material: blood. The rearrangement uses TRBV7-8 and TRBJ2-1; no definite D call. The CDR3 region has the DNA TGTGCCAGCAGCTTAGGGGTTTTATGGAGCTCCTACAATGAGCAGTTCTTC. This codes for CASSLGVLWSSYNEQFF. Full variable domain (remainder filled in from reference TRBV7-8 and TRBJ2-1): GAGVSQSPRYKVAKRGQDVALRCDPISGHVSLFWYQQALGQGPEFLTYFQNEAQLDKSGLPSDRFFAERPEGSVSTLKIQRTQQEDSAVYLCASSLGVLWSSYNEQFFGPGTRLTVL.